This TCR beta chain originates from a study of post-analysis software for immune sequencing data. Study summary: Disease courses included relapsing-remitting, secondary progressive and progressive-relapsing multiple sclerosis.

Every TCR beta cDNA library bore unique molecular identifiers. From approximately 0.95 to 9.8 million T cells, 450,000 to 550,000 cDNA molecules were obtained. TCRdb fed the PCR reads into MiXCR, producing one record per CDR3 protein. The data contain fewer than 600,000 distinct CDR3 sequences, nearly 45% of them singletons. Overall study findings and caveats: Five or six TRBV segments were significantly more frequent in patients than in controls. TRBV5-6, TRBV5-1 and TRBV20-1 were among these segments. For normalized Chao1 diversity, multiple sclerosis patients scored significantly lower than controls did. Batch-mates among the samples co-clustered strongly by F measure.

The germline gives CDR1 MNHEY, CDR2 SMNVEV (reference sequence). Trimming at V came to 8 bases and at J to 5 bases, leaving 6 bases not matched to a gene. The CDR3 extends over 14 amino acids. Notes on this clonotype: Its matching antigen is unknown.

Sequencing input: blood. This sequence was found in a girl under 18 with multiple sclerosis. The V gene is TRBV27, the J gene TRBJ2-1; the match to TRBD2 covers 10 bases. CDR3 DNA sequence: TGTGCCAGCGCCGTAGCGGGAGGCGACAATGAGCAGTTCTTC. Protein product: CASAVAGGDNEQFF.